These 5 T cell receptor beta chains originate from one sample sequenced in a study of identical twins. Each CDR3 protein is one row after TCRdb ran MiXCR on the 5' RACE reads. The sample records about 530,000 distinct CDR3 sequences, around 15% being singletons. This same sample was also taken into another study, of yellow fever vaccine responses in identical twins.

Sequencing was done on a sample of CD4+ T cells sorted from blood. These receptors were collected from a woman younger than 35 in good health.

The rearrangement uses TRBV7-9 and TRBJ1-2; D might be TRBD1 (5 bases). The CDR3 totals 14 residues. Germline CDR1 reads SEHNR; CDR2 reads FQNEAQ (reference sequence). The V gene lost 1 base and the J gene lost 3 bases, with 9 bases spanning the gap. Here the CDR3 DNA reads TGTGCCAGCAGCTTAGAGGGGATATACTATGGCTACACCTTC. It codes for CASSLEGIYYGYTF.

In DNA form, the CDR3 reads TGCAGTGCTAAGGGGAACGAGCAGTACTTC. It is translated as CSAKGNEQYF. The chain has TRBV20-1 and TRBJ2-7; D possibly corresponds to TRBD1 (5 bases). Germline CDR1 and CDR2: DFQATT and SNEGSKA (reference sequence). This CDR3 region has 10 residues. V was cut by 4 bases and J by 5 bases, with 6 bases left in between.

In its sample, this clonotype was seen a few times. The V call is TRBV20-1, the J call TRBJ2-7; perhaps TRBD2 as D (6 bases). Between the trimmed V and J ends, which lost 3 bases and 2 bases, there was a span of 14 bases. In germline, CDR1 is DFQATT, CDR2 SNEGSKA (reference sequence). CDR3 length equals 14 residues. The CDR3 protein is CSARDSGRPYEQYF. CDR3 in DNA: TGCAGTGCTAGGGATAGCGGAAGACCCTACGAGCAGTACTTC.

This chain uses TRBV5-1 with TRBJ2-1, with 13 bases fitting TRBD2. Germline trimming cut 0 bases from V and 3 bases from J; bases unmatched to any gene: 6. Germline CDR1 reads SGHRS; CDR2 reads YFSETQ. CDR3 length: 18 residues. The CDR3 DNA reads as TGCGCCAGCAGCTTGGGACTAGCGGGGGGCTCCTACTACAATGAGCAGTTCTTC. Amino acids: CASSLGLAGGSYYNEQFF.

The chain recombines TRBV7-9 with TRBJ1-4; no firm D call. Germline CDR1 and CDR2: SEHNR and FQNEAQ (reference sequence). V shed 2 bases and J shed 4 bases, with 11 bases lying between them. The CDR3 is made up of 15 amino acids. CDR3 in DNA: TGTGCCAGCAGCTTATTCGGATACTTTAATGAAAAACTGTTTTTT. Residues: CASSLFGYFNEKLFF. The variable domain in full, with the rest retrieved from reference TRBV7-9 and TRBJ1-4, is DTGVSQNPRHKITKRGQNVTFRCDPISEHNRLYWYRQTLGQGPEFLTYFQNEAQLEKSRLLSDRFSAERPKGSFSTLEIQRTEQGDSAMYLCASSLFGYFNEKLFFGSGTQLSVL.